A selection of T cell receptor beta chains follows, all from one sample in a study of CD4+ T cells in melanoma. Produced via immunoSEQ multiplex PCR; TCRdb's table is partial and in-frame only. The repertoire holds several thousand clones, with under 75% as singletons. The sequenced sample was cells from a culture (not recorded whether cultured in vitro). The receptor set was obtained from a human donor with melanoma. CDR3s include the opening cysteine and the closing phenylalanine or tryptophan. A D gene is named only where the DNA matches it firmly. Where a row states a size, it is once, few, many or the class of an expanded clone; other rows omit it.

TRBD1	TRBJ1-3	-	TRBV6-6	15	CASSYMTGAGNTIYF	TGTGCCAGCAGTTACATGACAGGGGCTGGAAACACCATATATTTT
TRBD2	TRBJ2-5	-	TRBV6-2/TRBV6-3	18	CASSYSASGGLGFLTQYF	TGTGCCAGCAGTTATTCGGCTAGCGGGGGCCTGGGTTTCTTGACCCAGTACTTC
-	TRBJ1-5	medium-sized	TRBV6-5	11	CASGTIQPQHF	TGTGCCAGCGGTACTATTCAGCCCCAGCATTTT
-	TRBJ2-5	few	TRBV28	13	CASNLAGRETQYF	TGTGCCAGCAATCTCGCAGGGAGGGAGACCCAGTACTTC
-	TRBJ2-7	few	TRBV11-2	14	CASSYSSDSPEQYF	TGTGCCAGCAGCTACTCCTCTGACAGTCCGGAGCAGTACTTC
-	TRBJ1-2	-	TRBV7-3	13	CASSLGAAYGYTF	TGTGCCAGCAGCCTCGGGGCTGCCTATGGCTACACCTTC
-	TRBJ1-2	few	TRBV6-6	16	CASRDSGTLRKDGYTF	TGTGCCAGCAGAGATTCCGGGACTCTCCGTAAGGACGGCTACACCTTC
TRBD2	TRBJ2-3	once	TRBV9	15	CASSVRRGGLDTQYF	TGTGCCAGCAGCGTAAGGCGGGGGGGCCTGGATACGCAGTATTTT
TRBD1	TRBJ1-2	once	TRBV9	15	CASSISDRGLDGYTF	TGTGCCAGCAGCATCTCGGACAGGGGGTTAGATGGCTACACCTTC
-	TRBJ2-7	-	TRBV7-3	13	CASSPGGDYEQYF	TGTGCCAGCAGCCCAGGGGGGGACTACGAGCAGTACTTC
-	TRBJ1-2	-	TRBV19	14	CASSRGNLNYGYTF	TGTGCCAGTAGTAGGGGAAACCTTAACTATGGCTACACCTTC
-	TRBJ2-7	-	TRBV3-1/TRBV3-2	14	CASSQEFRSYEQYF	TGTGCCAGCAGCCAAGAGTTTAGAAGCTACGAGCAGTACTTC
-	TRBJ1-2	-	TRBV6-5	13	CASSYGRDYGYTF	TGTGCCAGCAGTTACGGCAGGGACTATGGCTACACCTTC
TRBD1	TRBJ1-2	few	TRBV5-8	14	CASSRQGYNYGYTF	TGTGCCAGCAGCCGACAGGGGTATAACTATGGCTACACCTTC
-	TRBJ2-7	-	TRBV9	16	CASSGPGSPGYYEQYF	TGTGCCAGCAGTGGGCCGGGATCCCCTGGTTACTACGAGCAGTACTTC
TRBD1	TRBJ1-1	-	TRBV29-1	14	CSATTRTGSTEAFF	TGCAGCGCGACCACGAGGACAGGGAGCACTGAAGCTTTCTTT
-	TRBJ2-7	-	TRBV5-1	14	CASSLGGTEGEQYF	TGCGCCAGCAGCTTGGGAGGGACCGAAGGGGAGCAGTACTTC
TRBD1	TRBJ2-2	once	TRBV4-2	17	CASSQLNRGVTAGELFF	TGTGCCAGCAGCCAACTTAACAGGGGAGTCACGGCCGGGGAGCTGTTTTTT
-	TRBJ1-2	-	TRBV4-3	18	CASSQDLGSASSGYGYTF	TGCGCCAGCAGCCAAGATCTCGGCAGTGCTAGTAGTGGCTATGGCTACACCTTC
-	TRBJ1-5	-	TRBV7-8	12	CASSPQYQPQHF	TGTGCCAGCAGCCCCCAGTACCAGCCCCAGCATTTT
-	TRBJ2-3	medium-sized	TRBV7-9	15	CASSSSTGNTDTQYF	TGTGCCAGCAGCTCATCGACGGGAAACACAGATACGCAGTATTTT
TRBD1	TRBJ2-1	medium-sized	TRBV5-1	15	CASRHADRAGGEQFF	TGCGCCAGCAGACACGCAGACAGGGCCGGTGGTGAGCAGTTCTTC